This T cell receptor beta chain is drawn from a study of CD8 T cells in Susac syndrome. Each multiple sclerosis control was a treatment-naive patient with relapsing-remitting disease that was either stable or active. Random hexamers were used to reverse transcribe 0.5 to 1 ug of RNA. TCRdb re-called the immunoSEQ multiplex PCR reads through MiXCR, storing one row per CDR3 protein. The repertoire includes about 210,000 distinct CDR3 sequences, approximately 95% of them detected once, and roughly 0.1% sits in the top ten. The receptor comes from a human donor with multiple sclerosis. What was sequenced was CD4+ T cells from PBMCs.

CDR3 sequence: CSAPWGDTQYF. The CDR3 DNA is TGCAGCGCGCCGTGGGGAGATACGCAGTATTTT. The chain employs TRBV29-1 and TRBJ2-3; unclear D gene. Germline V lookup: CDR1 SQVTM, CDR2 ANQGSEA. The CDR3 covers 11 residues. V lost 7 bases, J lost 5 bases, and 10 bases lay in between.